This is a list of T cell receptor beta chains from one sample in a study of T-cell memory formation after mild COVID-19. TCRdb used MiXCR to reprocess the 5' RACE reads, holding one entry per CDR3 protein. The data show roughly 130,000 distinct CDR3 sequences, 17% seen once. Sequences were obtained from PBMCs or a T cell subset sorted from them (not recorded which). These receptors were taken from a young man who had mild COVID-19 (a few samples of this study predate the infection). Cell type and time point are not known. CDR3s include the opening cysteine and the closing phenylalanine or tryptophan. The D gene is left open where the match is weak. Clone size is stated in some rows and not others, as once, few, many or a class when expanded.

CATSDVLDRGSTGELFF TGTGCCACCAGTGATGTACTAGACAGAGGGTCGACCGGGGAGCTGTTTTTT many TRBJ2-2 TRBV24-1 NA
CASSLDQGNGGYTF TGTGCCAGCAGCTTAGATCAGGGAAACGGGGGCTACACCTTC NA TRBJ1-2 TRBV11-2 NA
CASSLSPAGEKLFF TGTGCCAGCAGCTTATCCCCTGCAGGGGAAAAACTGTTTTTT few TRBJ1-4 TRBV7-2 NA
CASSRYDPGNTGELFF TGCGCCAGCAGCCGCTACGATCCGGGCAACACCGGGGAGCTGTTTTTT NA TRBJ2-2 TRBV4-1 NA
CASSPRSTNTEAFF TGTGCCAGCTCACCACGGTCGACGAACACTGAAGCTTTCTTT NA TRBJ1-1 TRBV18 NA
CASSWGQESTDTQYF TGTGCCAGCAGTTGGGGACAGGAAAGCACAGATACGCAGTATTTT NA TRBJ2-3 TRBV6-2/TRBV6-3 TRBD1
CASSLARAGGPYQETQYF TGCGCCAGCAGCTTGGCAAGAGCGGGGGGACCGTACCAAGAGACCCAGTACTTC few TRBJ2-5 TRBV5-1 TRBD2
CSAIAGAVNKPQHF TGCAGTGCTATTGCGGGGGCGGTCAATAAGCCCCAGCATTTT NA TRBJ1-5 TRBV20-1 NA
CASSVEGARAQHF TGTGCCAGCAGCGTGGAGGGGGCAAGGGCCCAGCATTTT NA TRBJ1-5 TRBV7-9 TRBD1
CASSPQVGTNSPLHF TGTGCCAGCAGCCCCCAGGTCGGGACGAATTCACCCCTCCACTTT NA TRBJ1-6 TRBV11-1 NA
CASSPPDRDGEQFF TGTGCCAGCTCGCCCCCCGACAGGGATGGTGAGCAGTTCTTC few TRBJ2-1 TRBV18 TRBD1
CSFLLEREQYF TGCAGCTTCCTCCTCGAGCGCGAGCAGTACTTC few TRBJ2-7 TRBV29-1 NA
CASSQWDRGPLSYGYTF TGTGCCAGCAGCCAGTGGGACAGGGGTCCCCTTTCCTATGGCTACACCTTC few TRBJ1-2 TRBV3-1 TRBD1
CSPREGQLGTEAFF TGCAGTCCCAGAGAAGGGCAGTTGGGAACTGAAGCTTTCTTT few TRBJ1-1 TRBV20-1 NA
CASSARPDSATNEKLFF TGCGCCAGCAGCGCTCGACCGGACAGTGCAACTAATGAAAAACTGTTTTTT few TRBJ1-4 TRBV5-1 NA
CASSPYTGLADEQFF TGTGCCAGCAGCCCCTATACCGGACTAGCCGATGAGCAGTTCTTC few TRBJ2-1 TRBV7-2 TRBD2
CASSGREETQYF TGTGCCAGCAGTGGCCGCGAAGAGACCCAGTACTTC few TRBJ2-5 TRBV2 NA
CASRPALGNTEAFF TGTGCCAGCCGGCCAGCGCTGGGAAACACTGAAGCTTTCTTT few TRBJ1-1 TRBV6-5 NA
CASSQYSTGTQYF TGTGCCAGCAGCCAATACTCCACGGGGACCCAGTACTTC few TRBJ2-5 TRBV12-3/TRBV12-4 NA
CASRPWETQYF TGTGCCAGCAGGCCCTGGGAGACCCAGTACTTC few TRBJ2-5 TRBV2 NA
CASSQNTGMTDTQYF TGCGCCAGCAGCCAAAATACAGGGATGACAGATACGCAGTATTTT NA TRBJ2-3 TRBV5-1 NA
CASSREGNGYTF TGTGCCAGCAGTAGGGAAGGGAACGGCTACACCTTC few TRBJ1-2 TRBV2 NA
CASSSGLAAQETQYF TGTGCCAGCAGCTCGGGACTAGCGGCACAAGAGACCCAGTACTTC many TRBJ2-5 TRBV5-4 TRBD2
CASSLSSGATQYF TGTGCCAGCAGTTTATCGTCTGGGGCTACGCAGTATTTT NA TRBJ2-3 TRBV12-3/TRBV12-4 NA
CASSLLGLAGPGTQYF TGCGCCAGCAGCTTGCTGGGACTAGCGGGGCCGGGGACCCAGTACTTC NA TRBJ2-5 TRBV5-1 TRBD2
CASILRGGRDTQYF TGTGCCAGCATTTTGCGAGGGGGGCGAGATACGCAGTATTTT few TRBJ2-3 TRBV12-3/TRBV12-4 NA
CASSFFRVEETQYF TGTGCCAGCAGCTTCTTCAGGGTAGAAGAGACCCAGTACTTC NA TRBJ2-5 TRBV7-2 NA
CASRGGTNTGELFF TGTGCCAGTAGGGGTGGAACGAACACCGGGGAGCTGTTTTTT few TRBJ2-2 TRBV19 NA
CSAFRGETQYF TGCAGTGCTTTCCGAGGGGAGACCCAGTACTTC NA TRBJ2-5 TRBV20-1 NA
CATSDDRLPATQYF TGTGCCACCAGTGATGACCGGCTGCCCGCGACCCAGTACTTC few TRBJ2-5 TRBV24-1 NA
CASSLVGGGYSPLHF TGTGCCAGCAGCTTGGTGGGAGGAGGGTATTCACCCCTCCACTTT few TRBJ1-6 TRBV5-4 NA
CASSPPVRGGKTGELFF TGTGCCAGCAGCCCCCCCGTGCGGGGGGGAAAAACCGGGGAGCTGTTTTTT NA TRBJ2-2 TRBV5-4 TRBD2
CASSASLPGLGPQHF TGTGCCAGCAGTGCCTCACTCCCGGGGCTGGGGCCCCAGCATTTT few TRBJ1-5 TRBV6-4 NA
CASSLVGADNEQFF TGTGCCAGCAGCTTAGTTGGGGCGGACAATGAGCAGTTCTTC many TRBJ2-1 TRBV7-2 NA
CASSLSAQGAKAFF TGTGCCAGCAGCTTAAGTGCCCAGGGGGCAAAAGCTTTCTTT NA TRBJ1-1 TRBV11-2 TRBD1
CASSRLGLSYNEQFF TGCGCCAGCAGCCGTCTGGGCCTCTCCTACAATGAGCAGTTCTTC NA TRBJ2-1 TRBV5-1 NA